This TCR beta chain was captured by sequencing in a study of response to subunit inactivated influenza vaccine. Study-level results: The authors suggested that every seasonal influenza vaccination recruits few new T cells.

One entry per CDR3 protein, called by TCRdb with MiXCR from the RT-PCR reads. The data hold hundreds of thousands of distinct CDR3 sequences, with approximately 13% observed a single time. Details on this clonotype: No antigen is known for it.

V was pared by 4 bases and J by 5 bases, with 9 bases between. Germline assignment: CDR1 MGHRA and CDR2 YSYEKL. The CDR3 is 12 amino acids. The input for sequencing was PBMCs from blood, taken 14 to 15 days before vaccination. This TCR was sampled from a man aged 45 to 65 who received an inactivated influenza vaccine. This chain uses TRBV4-1 with TRBJ2-7, with D hard to call. The CDR3 coding sequence is TGCGCCAGCAGCCCGACGGGCAACGAGCAGTACTTC. Amino acid sequence: CASSPTGNEQYF.